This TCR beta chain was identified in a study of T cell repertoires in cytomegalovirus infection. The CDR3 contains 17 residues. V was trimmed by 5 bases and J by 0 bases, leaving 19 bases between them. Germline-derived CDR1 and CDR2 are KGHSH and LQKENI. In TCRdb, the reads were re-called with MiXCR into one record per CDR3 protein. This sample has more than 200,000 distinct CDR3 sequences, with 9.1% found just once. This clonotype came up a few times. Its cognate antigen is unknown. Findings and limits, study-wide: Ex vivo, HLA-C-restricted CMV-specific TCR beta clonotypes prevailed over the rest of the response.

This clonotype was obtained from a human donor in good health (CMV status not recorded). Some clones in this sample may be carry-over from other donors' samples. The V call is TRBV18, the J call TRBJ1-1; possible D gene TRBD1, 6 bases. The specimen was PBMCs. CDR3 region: CASSSNRDTVVNTEAFF. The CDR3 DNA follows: TGTGCCAGCTCATCAAACAGGGATACCGTCGTGAACACTGAAGCTTTCTTT. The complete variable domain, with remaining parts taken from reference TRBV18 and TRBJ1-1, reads NAGVMQNPRHLVRRRGQEARLRCSPMKGHSHVYWYRQLPEEGLKFMVYLQKENIIDESGMPKERFSAEFPKEGPSILRIQQVVRGDSAAYFCASSSNRDTVVNTEAFFGQGTRLTVV.